This TCR beta chain stems from a study of T cell responses to AZD1222 COVID-19 vaccine. Overall study: Second-dose timings of about 4 or about 12 weeks were pooled.

Trimming left V 3 bases short and J 7 bases short, with 4 bases between. This CDR3 spans 12 amino acids. Germline V gene sequence: CDR1 WSHSY, CDR2 SAAADI. Clones were sequenced by immunoSEQ multiplex PCR, and TCRdb holds only the in-frame ones, with some missing. The sample includes around 140,000 clones, over 75% of them seen just once. The origin of this receptor is an adult in good health. The material was peripheral blood, obtained on day 0 of AZD1222 vaccination. The rearrangement links TRBV10-2 to TRBJ1-6; D ambiguous. CDR3 nucleotide sequence: TGCGCCAGCAGTGATCTCAATTCACCCCTCCACTTT. It yields the protein CASSDLNSPLHF.